This T cell receptor (beta chain) was identified in a study of blood T cell repertoires in COVID-19. Study overall: There were acute and convalescent COVID-19 samples, and they came from the United States, Italy and Spain. PBMCs, B-cell-depleted T cells, or T cells provided the cDNA or gDNA that made up the material.

There are a few counts of this clone. V was pared by 7 bases and J by 6 bases, with 11 bases of the junction left unmatched. CDR1 SQVTM and CDR2 ANQGSEA come from the germline V gene. The CDR3 sequence is 14 residues long. Per the study methods: The assay estimated nucleated cells by amplifying reference gene primers. TCRdb's copy holds only in-frame clones and misses some; the assay was immunoSEQ multiplex PCR. Clonal size and the V and J genes are those of that table, whereas D and trimming came from the DNA. The profile shows roughly 320,000 clones, around 90% of them singletons. The chain uses TRBV29-1 and TRBJ2-2; 7 nucleotides agree with TRBD1. Input material: peripheral blood. This receptor was obtained from a man aged 70-80 years with acute or convalescent COVID-19. The CDR3 region has the DNA TGCAGCGCCCAGGGAGACAGGGTATCCGGGGAGCTGTTTTTT. As protein: CSAQGDRVSGELFF.